This T cell receptor beta chain was recorded in a study of OX40 agonist ivuxolimab in advanced cancers. Study-wide context: At about 81% male, the cohort had a mean age of approximately 60 years, ranging from about 23 to 79.

Data came from immunoSEQ multiplex PCR; TCRdb stores just in-frame clones and leaves some out. The data show 9,500 to 15,000 clones, with approximately 83% seen just once and 15% to 20% held by the top ten. In this sample, this clone turned up a few times. Per the germline V gene, CDR1 is MNHEY and CDR2 is SMNVEV (reference sequence). V dropped 2 bases and J dropped 3; count of bases not matched to a gene: 5. This CDR3 contains 15 residues. The receptor comes from an adult with an advanced solid tumor such as melanoma, head and neck, liver or kidney cancer. This rearrangement joins TRBV27 to TRBJ2-7; TRBD1 matches at 9 bases. Sequences were derived from CD4+ or CD8+ T cells sorted from blood, sampled in a trial of the OX40 agonist ivuxolimab. The CDR3, as DNA: TGTGCCAGCAGTTTAGGAGGGACAGGGATCTACGAGCAGTACTTC. It is translated as CASSLGGTGIYEQYF.